This T cell receptor (beta chain) stems from a study of T cell repertoires in cytomegalovirus infection. Study background: HLA-B-restricted CMV epitopes that are well studied were used alongside recently identified HLA-C-restricted ones.

This clonotype has at least ten counts. Its specificity is unknown. Looked up from germline, CDR1 is SGHVS and CDR2 is FNYEAQ. Between the trimmed V and J ends, which lost 2 bases and 0 bases, there was a span of 8 bases. The CDR3 consists of 15 residues. Via MiXCR, TCRdb re-called the reads, giving one row per CDR3 protein. The sample has 250,000 to 300,000 distinct CDR3 sequences, 20% to 25% seen once. The sample was cultured PBMCs, taken from culture after CMV antigen stimulation. The TCR comes from a human donor in good health (CMV status not recorded). Some clones in this sample may be carry-over from other donors' samples. The chain recombines TRBV7-6 with TRBJ1-3, with unresolved D. In nucleotides, the CDR3 is TGTGCCAGCAGCTTACCAGCACTCTCTGGAAACACCATATATTTT. It specifies CASSLPALSGNTIYF.